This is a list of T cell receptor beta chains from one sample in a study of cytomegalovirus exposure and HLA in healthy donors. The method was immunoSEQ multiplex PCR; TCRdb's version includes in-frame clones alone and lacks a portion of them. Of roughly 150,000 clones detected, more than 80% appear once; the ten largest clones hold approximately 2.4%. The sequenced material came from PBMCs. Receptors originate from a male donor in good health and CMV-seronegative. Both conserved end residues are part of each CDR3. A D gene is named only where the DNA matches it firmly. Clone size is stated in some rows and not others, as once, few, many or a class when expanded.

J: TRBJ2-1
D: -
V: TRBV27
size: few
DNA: TGTGCCAGCACCTCCGCCGCGACTAGCAATGAGCAGTTCTTC
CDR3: CASTSAATSNEQFF

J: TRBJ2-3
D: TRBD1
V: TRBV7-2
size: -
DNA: TGTGCCAGCAGCTCCACGGGACAGGGCTTAGATACGCAGTATTTT
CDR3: CASSSTGQGLDTQYF

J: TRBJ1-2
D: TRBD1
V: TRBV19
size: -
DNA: TGTGCCAGTACCGAATACGGGACAGGGGGCGCGAATGGCTACACCTTC
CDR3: CASTEYGTGGANGYTF

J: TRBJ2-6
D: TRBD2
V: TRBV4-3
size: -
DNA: TGCGCCAGCAGCCATCGCGGGGGGGGATCTGGGGCCAACGTCCTGCCTTTC
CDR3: CASSHRGGGSGANVLPF

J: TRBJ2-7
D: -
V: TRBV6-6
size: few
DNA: TGTGCCAGCAGTAAAGAAACTGACGAGCAGTACTTC
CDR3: CASSKETDEQYF

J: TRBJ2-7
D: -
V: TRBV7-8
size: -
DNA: TGTGCCAGCAGCGTAGACAGGAACAGCTACGAGCAGTACTTC
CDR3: CASSVDRNSYEQYF

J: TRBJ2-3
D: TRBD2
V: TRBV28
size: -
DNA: TGTGCCAGCAGTGTAATGACTAGCGGGAGAAGAGATACGCAGTATTTT
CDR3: CASSVMTSGRRDTQYF

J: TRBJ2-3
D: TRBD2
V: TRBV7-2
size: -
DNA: TGTGCCAGCAGCCTAGAGGGCCCGGGGGGGGGCACAGATACGCAGTATTTT
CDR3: CASSLEGPGGGTDTQYF

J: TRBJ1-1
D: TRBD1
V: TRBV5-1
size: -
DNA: TGCGCCAGCAGTCTTAGGACAGGGAACACTGAAGCTTTCTTT
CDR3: CASSLRTGNTEAFF

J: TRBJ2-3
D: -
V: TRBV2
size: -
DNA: TGTGCCAGCAGTGACGGGGTGGGCCTAGCTACGCAGTATTTT
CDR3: CASSDGVGLATQYF

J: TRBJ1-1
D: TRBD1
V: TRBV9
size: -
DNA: TGTGCCAGCAGCGCCCGGGACAGAAGCCCTGAAGCTTTCTTT
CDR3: CASSARDRSPEAFF

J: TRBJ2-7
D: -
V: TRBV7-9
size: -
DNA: TGTTCCAGCAGCCGGACAGTCTACGAGCAGTACTTC
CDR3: CSSSRTVYEQYF

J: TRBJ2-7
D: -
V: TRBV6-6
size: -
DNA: TGTGCCAGCAACCATCGCGGAGACAGAAAATACGAGCAGTACTTC
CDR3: CASNHRGDRKYEQYF

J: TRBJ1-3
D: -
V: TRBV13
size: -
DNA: TGTGCCAGCAGCTTAATTAGGTCGGGGTCTGGAAACACCATATATTTT
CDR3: CASSLIRSGSGNTIYF

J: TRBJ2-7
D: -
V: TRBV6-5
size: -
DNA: TGTGCCAGCAGTTCAGATAGCGGTTACGAGCAGTACTTC
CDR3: CASSSDSGYEQYF

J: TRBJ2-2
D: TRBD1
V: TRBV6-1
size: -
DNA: TGTGCCAGCAGATGGACAGGAACCGGGGAGCTGTTTTTT
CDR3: CASRWTGTGELFF

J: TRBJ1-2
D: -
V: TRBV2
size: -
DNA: TGTGCCAGCAGTTCGAGGGTGGGCTACACCTTC
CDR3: CASSSRVGYTF

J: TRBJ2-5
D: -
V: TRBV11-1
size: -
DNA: TGTGCCAGCAGCTTAAGGGACAAGGAAGAGACCCAGTACTTC
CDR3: CASSLRDKEETQYF

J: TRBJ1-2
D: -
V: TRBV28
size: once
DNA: TGTGCCAGCAGTTTCCTATATGGCTACACCTTC
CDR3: CASSFLYGYTF

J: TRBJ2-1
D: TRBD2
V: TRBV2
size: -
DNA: TGTGCCAGCAGTGAAATGGCGGGGGAGTACAATGAGCAGTTCTTC
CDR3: CASSEMAGEYNEQFF

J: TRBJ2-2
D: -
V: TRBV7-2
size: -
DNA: TGTGCCAGCAGCTTAACCTCTCGGGCCGGGGAGCTGTTTTTT
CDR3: CASSLTSRAGELFF

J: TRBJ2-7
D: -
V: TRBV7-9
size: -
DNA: TGTGCCAGCAGCTCGGGACACTCCTACGAGCAGTACTTC
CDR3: CASSSGHSYEQYF

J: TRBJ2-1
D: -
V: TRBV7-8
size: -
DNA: TGTGCCAGCAGCTCATATCAACAGAGCCCCAATGAGCAGTTCTTC
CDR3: CASSSYQQSPNEQFF

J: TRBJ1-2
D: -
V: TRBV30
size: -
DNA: TGTGCCTGGAGTACTACACCGGGACTCAACGCGGGAGGCTACCCCTTC
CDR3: CAWSTTPGLNAGGYPF

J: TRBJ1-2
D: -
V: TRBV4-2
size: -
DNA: TGTGCCAGCAGCCAAGATCTGGGCAGGGGAGCGGGCTACACCTTC
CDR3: CASSQDLGRGAGYTF

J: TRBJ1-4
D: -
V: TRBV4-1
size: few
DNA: TGCGCCAGCAGCCAAGATTTAGCAGGGCGCGAAAAACTGTTTTTT
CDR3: CASSQDLAGREKLFF

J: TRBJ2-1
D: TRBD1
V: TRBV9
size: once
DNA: TGTGCCAGCAGCGAACAGGGGGCCTCCTACAATGAGCAGTTCTTC
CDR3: CASSEQGASYNEQFF

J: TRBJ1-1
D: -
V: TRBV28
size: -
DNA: TGTGCCAGCAGTTTACAGGTGTTGAACACTGAAGCTTTCTTT
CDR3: CASSLQVLNTEAFF

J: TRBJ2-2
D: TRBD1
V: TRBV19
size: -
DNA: TGTGCCAGTAAAGAGGGGGCCCGGTTTAACACCGGGGAGCTGTTTTTT
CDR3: CASKEGARFNTGELFF

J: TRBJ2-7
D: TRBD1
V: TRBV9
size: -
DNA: TGTGCCAGCAGCGCGACGGACAGGGGGACCTACGAGCAGTACTTC
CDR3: CASSATDRGTYEQYF

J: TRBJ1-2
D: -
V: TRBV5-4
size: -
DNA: TGTGCCAGCAGCTTGGCCATAGGACAGAGTCATGGCTACACCTTC
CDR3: CASSLAIGQSHGYTF

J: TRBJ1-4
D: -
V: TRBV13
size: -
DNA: TGTGCCAGCAGCTTAGGGGGGCCAACTAATGAAAAACTGTTTTTT
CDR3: CASSLGGPTNEKLFF

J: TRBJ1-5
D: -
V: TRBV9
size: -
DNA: TGTGCCAGCAGCGCACAGGGTCGGAACAATCAGCCCCAGCATTTT
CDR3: CASSAQGRNNQPQHF

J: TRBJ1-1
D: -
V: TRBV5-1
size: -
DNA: TGCGCCAGCAGCCCAGGGAAGAACACTGAAGCTTTCTTT
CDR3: CASSPGKNTEAFF

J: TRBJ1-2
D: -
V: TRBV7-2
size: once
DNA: TGTGCCAGCAGCTTAGTGCGCTATGGCTACACCTTC
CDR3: CASSLVRYGYTF

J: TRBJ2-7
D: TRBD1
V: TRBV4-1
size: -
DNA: TGCGCCAGCAGCCAGACAGGGGTGGAGCAGTACTTC
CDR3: CASSQTGVEQYF

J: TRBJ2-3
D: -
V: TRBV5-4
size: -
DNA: TGTGCCACCCAGGGCTTCTTCACAGATACGCAGTATTTT
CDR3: CATQGFFTDTQYF

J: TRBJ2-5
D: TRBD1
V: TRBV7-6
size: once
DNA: TGTGCCAGCAGCTTTAAGTCGACCGGGACAGGGGACAAAGAGACCCAGTACTTC
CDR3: CASSFKSTGTGDKETQYF

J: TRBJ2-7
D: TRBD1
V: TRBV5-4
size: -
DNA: TGTGCCAGCAGCTCTGGGGGACAGGGCCCCATCTCCTACGAGCAGTACTTC
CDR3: CASSSGGQGPISYEQYF

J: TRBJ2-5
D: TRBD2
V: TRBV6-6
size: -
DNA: TGTGCCAGCTCCACGGGTTGGGGGGGAGAGACCCAGTACTTC
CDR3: CASSTGWGGETQYF

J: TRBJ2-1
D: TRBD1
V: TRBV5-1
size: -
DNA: TGCGCCAGCAGCCTAGGGGACAGGGTTGAGAATGAGCAGTTCTTC
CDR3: CASSLGDRVENEQFF

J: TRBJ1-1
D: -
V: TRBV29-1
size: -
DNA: TGCAGCCTGAGTTTAAAGGAGGGGACTGAAGCTTTCTTT
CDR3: CSLSLKEGTEAFF

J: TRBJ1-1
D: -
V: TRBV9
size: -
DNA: TGTGCCAGCAGCGCGGGACAAGAGAACACTGAAGCTTTCTTT
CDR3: CASSAGQENTEAFF

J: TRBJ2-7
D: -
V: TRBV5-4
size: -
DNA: TGTGCCAGCAGCTCGAGGGGGACGAACGGCGAGCAGTACTTC
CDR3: CASSSRGTNGEQYF

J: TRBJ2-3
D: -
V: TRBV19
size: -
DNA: TGTGCCAGTAGTATTGGCTCCAGCACAGATACGCAGTATTTT
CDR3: CASSIGSSTDTQYF

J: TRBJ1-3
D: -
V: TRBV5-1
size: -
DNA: TGCGCCAGCAGCCTCAGGGGTGGCTCTGGAAACACCATATATTTT
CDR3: CASSLRGGSGNTIYF